The T cell receptor beta chain described here comes from a study of T cell responses to AZD1222 COVID-19 vaccine. Whole-study findings and limits: With two AZD1222 doses given, Spike-specific TCR breadth and depth both rose. The reported proportion of spike-specific TCRs targeting unmutated variant regions was nearly half.

The CDR3 totals 12 residues. The V end was cut by 4 bases, the J end by 5 bases, with 11 bases between. Germline CDR1 and CDR2: SQVTM and ANQGSEA. The data were produced by immunoSEQ multiplex PCR, yet TCRdb's version contains in-frame clones alone and is incomplete. The sample carries 160,000 or so clones, roughly nine tenths recorded once. In the case of this clone: The antigen remains undetermined.

The chain uses TRBV29-1 and TRBJ2-5; no firm D call. Sequencing was performed on peripheral blood, taken 28 days after the second AZD1222 dose. The clonotype was recovered from an adult who received the AZD1222 COVID-19 vaccine. CDR3 sequence: CSVGGYMETQYF. CDR3 DNA sequence: TGCAGCGTTGGTGGATATATGGAGACCCAGTACTTC.